This T cell receptor (beta chain) appears in the sequencing data of a study of memory CD4+ T cells and cytomegalovirus serostatus. Single viable CD3+CD4+CD8-CD45RO+ cells were sorted as the memory CD4+ T cells. After thawing, CD4+ T cells were positively selected. Assay: immunoSEQ multiplex PCR; the TCRdb copy retains only in-frame clones and omits some. The sample consists of 55,000 or so clones, around 83% of them appearing once. The CDR3 has 14 residues. V shed 6 bases, J shed 2 bases, and the junction held 7 bases outside the gene matches. Per the germline V gene, CDR1 is MNHNS and CDR2 is SASEGT. A note on this clone: Its antigen is not known.

General study points: CMV serostatus prediction reached median AUC about 0.95, or 0.9 with US-trained model.

The V and J genes are TRBV6-1 and TRBJ2-7; TRBD1 aligns across 7 bases. The sequenced material came from memory CD4+ T cells from blood. This clonotype was sampled from an adult in good health and CMV-seropositive. CDR3 amino acids: CASRQTGTAYEQYF. CDR3 sequence (DNA): TGTGCCAGCAGACAAACCGGGACAGCCTACGAGCAGTACTTC.